Listed below are T cell receptor beta chains from one sample, sequenced in a study of blood T cell repertoires in COVID-19. Here immunoSEQ multiplex PCR was the method, and the copy in TCRdb shows in-frame clones only, minus some. Of over 400,000 clones listed, about 89% are singletons. The sequenced sample consisted of peripheral blood. The receptors derive from a woman aged 50 to 60 with COVID-19, enrolled during active disease. The CDR3 runs from the conserved cysteine through the conserved F or W. Each record gives: V gene, D gene, CDR3 protein. A D gene is named only where the DNA matches it firmly.

TRBV27,NA,CASSPTVGTEAFF
TRBV28,NA,CASRPSGFRGELFF
TRBV5-1,NA,CASSPGSWGDTEAFF
TRBV30,TRBD1,CAWSVQGSQPQHF
TRBV10-3,TRBD1,CAIGQGSAGNTIYF
TRBV5-4,NA,CASSSGTNTEAFF
TRBV12-3/TRBV12-4,TRBD2,CASSLPGGGEQYF
TRBV10-2,NA,CASGGRRGNTEAFF
TRBV28,NA,CASSLVRAGEYEAFF
TRBV3-1/TRBV3-2,TRBD1,CASSQNRGRTEAFF
TRBV30,NA,CAFRVGTRNTEAFF
TRBV5-1,TRBD1,CASSLEGGRGGGYTF
TRBV19,NA,CASSKGVPTDTQYF
TRBV5-1,TRBD1,CASSGTGLAAGELFF
TRBV10-2,NA,CASVSSTDTQYF
TRBV5-1,NA,CASSLGQTLYEQYF
TRBV6-5,NA,CASTGVGGYTF
TRBV7-8,NA,CASSLSAGAIYGYTF
TRBV7-9,NA,CASSLGQGGHEQYF
TRBV5-4,NA,CASSLIHENEKLFF
TRBV30,NA,CAWSVGGAADTQYF
TRBV7-7,NA,CASSLTRGDEQFF
TRBV19,NA,CASSISSGEEQYF
TRBV7-8,NA,CASSWAVNSNQPQHF
TRBV6-6,TRBD1,CASSGTGSGYGYTF
TRBV6-1,NA,CASSGAHEGVGYNSPLHF
TRBV10-3,NA,CAISGRTDRIQYF
TRBV7-6,NA,CASSDPGHNHAEAFF
TRBV6-5,NA,CASIKEGPYEQYF
TRBV5-1,TRBD1,CASSLLGLQGQTQYF
TRBV9,NA,CASSPTSRPPRSTNEKLFF
TRBV19,NA,CASRRTVNQPQHF